The sequence of this T cell receptor beta chain was determined in a study of blood T cell repertoires in COVID-19. Study information: Sources were T cells, B-cell-depleted T cells, or PBMCs; the material itself was cDNA or gDNA.

The assay was immunoSEQ multiplex PCR, and TCRdb's table has in-frame clones only and misses some. The sample lists about 300,000 clones; about nine tenths were seen once. The CDR3 is 15 residues long. Trimming shortened V by 6 bases and J by 2 bases, and 14 bases separated the two germline ends. CDR1 MGHDK and CDR2 SYGVNS come from the germline V gene. The chain has TRBV25-1 and TRBJ2-1, with a possible D match to TRBD1 (6 bases). The clonotype originates from a woman under 40 who had recovered from COVID-19. The sample was peripheral blood. The CDR3 coding sequence is TGTGCCAGCAGAAAGGGAACAGGGCCCTACAATGAGCAGTTCTTC. Its translation: CASRKGTGPYNEQFF. Complete variable domain (other parts from reference TRBV25-1 and TRBJ2-1): EADIYQTPRYLVIGTGKKITLECSQTMGHDKMYWYQQDPGMELHLIHYSYGVNSTEKGDLSSESTVSRIRTEHFPLTLESARPSHTSQYLCASRKGTGPYNEQFFGPGTRLTVL.